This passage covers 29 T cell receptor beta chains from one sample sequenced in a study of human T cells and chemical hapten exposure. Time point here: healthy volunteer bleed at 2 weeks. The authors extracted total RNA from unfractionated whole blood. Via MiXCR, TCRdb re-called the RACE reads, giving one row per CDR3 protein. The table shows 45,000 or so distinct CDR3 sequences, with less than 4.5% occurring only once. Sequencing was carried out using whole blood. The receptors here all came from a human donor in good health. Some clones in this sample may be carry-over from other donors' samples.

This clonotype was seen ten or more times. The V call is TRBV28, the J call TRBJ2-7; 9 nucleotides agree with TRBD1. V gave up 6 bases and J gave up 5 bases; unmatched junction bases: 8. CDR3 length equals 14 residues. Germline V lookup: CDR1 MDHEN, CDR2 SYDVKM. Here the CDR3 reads CASRRTGVSHEQYF. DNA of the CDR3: TGTGCCAGCAGGCGGACAGGGGTTTCACACGAGCAGTACTTC.

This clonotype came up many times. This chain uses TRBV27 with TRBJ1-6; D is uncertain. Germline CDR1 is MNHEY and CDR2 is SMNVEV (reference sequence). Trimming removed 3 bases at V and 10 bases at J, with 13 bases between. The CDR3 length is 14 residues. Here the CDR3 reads CASSFKGDHSPLHF. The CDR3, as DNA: TGTGCCAGCAGTTTTAAGGGTGATCACTCACCCCTCCACTTT.

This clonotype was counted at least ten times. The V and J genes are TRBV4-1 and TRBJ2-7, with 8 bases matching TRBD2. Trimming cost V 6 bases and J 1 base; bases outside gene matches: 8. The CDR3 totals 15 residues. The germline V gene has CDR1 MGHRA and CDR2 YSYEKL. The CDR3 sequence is CASRATSGLSYEQYF. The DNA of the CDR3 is TGCGCCAGCAGAGCTACTAGCGGATTGTCCTACGAGCAGTACTTC.

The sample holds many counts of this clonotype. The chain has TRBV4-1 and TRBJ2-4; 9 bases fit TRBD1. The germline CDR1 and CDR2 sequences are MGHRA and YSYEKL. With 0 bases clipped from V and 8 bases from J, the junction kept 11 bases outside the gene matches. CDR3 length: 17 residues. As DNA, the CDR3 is TGCGCCAGCAGCCAAGAACTGGGACAGGGCAAGGGGTACATTCAGTACTTC. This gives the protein CASSQELGQGKGYIQYF.

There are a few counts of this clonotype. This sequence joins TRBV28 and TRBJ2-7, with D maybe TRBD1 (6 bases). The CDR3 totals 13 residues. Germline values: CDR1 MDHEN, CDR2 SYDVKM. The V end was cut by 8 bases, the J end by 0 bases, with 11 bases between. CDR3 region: CASSQGNSYEQYF. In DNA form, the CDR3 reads TGTGCCAGCTCCCAGGGGAACTCCTACGAGCAGTACTTC.

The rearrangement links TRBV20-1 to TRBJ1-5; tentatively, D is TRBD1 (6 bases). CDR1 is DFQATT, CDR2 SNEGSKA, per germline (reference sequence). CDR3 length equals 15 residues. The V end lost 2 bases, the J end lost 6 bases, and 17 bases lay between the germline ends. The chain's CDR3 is CSARFGGRVSQPQHF. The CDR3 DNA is TGCAGTGCTAGATTCGGGGGGCGCGTAAGTCAGCCCCAGCATTTT.

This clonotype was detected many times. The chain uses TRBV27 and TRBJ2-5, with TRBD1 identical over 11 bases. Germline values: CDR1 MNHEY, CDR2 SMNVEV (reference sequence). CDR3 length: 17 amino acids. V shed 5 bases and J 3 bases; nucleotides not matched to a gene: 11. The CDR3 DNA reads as TGTGCCAGCAGTCCCATCCCTTGGACAGGGGGCGAAGAGACCCAGTACTTC. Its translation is CASSPIPWTGGEETQYF.

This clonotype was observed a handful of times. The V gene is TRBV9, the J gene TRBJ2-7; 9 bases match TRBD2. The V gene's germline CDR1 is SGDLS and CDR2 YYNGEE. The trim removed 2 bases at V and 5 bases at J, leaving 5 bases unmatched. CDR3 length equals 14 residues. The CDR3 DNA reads TGTGCCAGCAGCGTTAGCGGGAGAGCGGACGAGCAGTACTTC. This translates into CASSVSGRADEQYF. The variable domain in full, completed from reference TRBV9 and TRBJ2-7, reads DSGVTQTPKHLITATGQRVTLRCSPRSGDLSVYWYQQSLDQGLQFLIQYYNGEERAKGNILERFSAQQFPDLHSELNLSSLELGDSALYFCASSVSGRADEQYFGPGTRLTVT.

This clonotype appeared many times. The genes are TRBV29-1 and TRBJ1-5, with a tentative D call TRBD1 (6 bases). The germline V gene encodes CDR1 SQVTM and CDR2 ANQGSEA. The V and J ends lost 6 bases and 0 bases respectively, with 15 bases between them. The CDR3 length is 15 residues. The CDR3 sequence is CSVGPGTFSNQPQHF. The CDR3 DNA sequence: TGCAGCGTCGGACCCGGGACATTTAGCAATCAGCCCCAGCATTTT.

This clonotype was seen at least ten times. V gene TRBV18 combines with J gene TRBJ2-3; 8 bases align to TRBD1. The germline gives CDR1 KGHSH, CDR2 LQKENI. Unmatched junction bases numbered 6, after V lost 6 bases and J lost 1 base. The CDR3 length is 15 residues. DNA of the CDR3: TGTGCCAGCTCCCCCCGGACAGGGCGCACAGATACGCAGTATTTT. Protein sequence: CASSPRTGRTDTQYF.

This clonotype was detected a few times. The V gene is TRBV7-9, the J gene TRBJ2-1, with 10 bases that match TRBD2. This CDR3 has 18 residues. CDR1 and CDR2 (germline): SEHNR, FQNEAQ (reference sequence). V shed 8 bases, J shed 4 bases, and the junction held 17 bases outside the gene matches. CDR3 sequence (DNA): TGTGCCAGCGGGGGGGCTAGCGGGAGTGGAAGACTATACAATGAGCAGTTCTTC. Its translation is CASGGASGSGRLYNEQFF.

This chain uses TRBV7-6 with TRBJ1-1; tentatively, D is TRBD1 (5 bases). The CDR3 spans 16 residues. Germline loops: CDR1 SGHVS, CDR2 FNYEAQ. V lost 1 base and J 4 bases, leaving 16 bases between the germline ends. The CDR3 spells CASSLGGRGTSTEAFF. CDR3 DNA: TGTGCCAGCAGCTTAGGGGGCCGGGGAACGTCCACTGAAGCTTTCTTT.

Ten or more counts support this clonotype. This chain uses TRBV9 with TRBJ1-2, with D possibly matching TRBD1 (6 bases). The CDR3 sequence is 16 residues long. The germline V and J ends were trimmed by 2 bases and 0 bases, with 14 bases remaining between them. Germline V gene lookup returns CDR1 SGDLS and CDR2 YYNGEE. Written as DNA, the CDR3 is TGTGCCAGCAGCGTTGACCGGGACACATCTAACTATGGCTACACCTTC. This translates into CASSVDRDTSNYGYTF.

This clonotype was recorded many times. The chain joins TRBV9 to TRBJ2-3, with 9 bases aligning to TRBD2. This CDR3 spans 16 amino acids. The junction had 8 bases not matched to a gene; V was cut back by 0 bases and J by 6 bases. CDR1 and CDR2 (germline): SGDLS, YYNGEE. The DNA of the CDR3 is TGTGCCAGCAGCGTAGGTAGGACTAGCGTGCTTGATACGCAGTATTTT. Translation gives CASSVGRTSVLDTQYF.

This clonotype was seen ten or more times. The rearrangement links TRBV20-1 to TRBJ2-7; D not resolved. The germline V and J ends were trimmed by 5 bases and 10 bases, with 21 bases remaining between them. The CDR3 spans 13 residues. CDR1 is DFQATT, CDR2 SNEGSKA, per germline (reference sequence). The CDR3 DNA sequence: TGCAGTGCTGAAAAAGACAAGCTATCCCACCAGTACTTC. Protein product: CSAEKDKLSHQYF.

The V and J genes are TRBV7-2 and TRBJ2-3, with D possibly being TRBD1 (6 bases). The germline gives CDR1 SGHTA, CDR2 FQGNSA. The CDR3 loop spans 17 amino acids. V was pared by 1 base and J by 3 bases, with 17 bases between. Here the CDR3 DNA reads TGTGCCAGCAGCTTAGGGGTCGGCAGGGGAGTAACAGATACGCAGTATTTT. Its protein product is CASSLGVGRGVTDTQYF. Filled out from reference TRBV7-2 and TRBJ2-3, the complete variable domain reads GAGVSQSPSNKVTEKGKDVELRCDPISGHTALYWYRQSLGQGLEFLIYFQGNSAPDKSGLPSDRFSAERTGGSVSTLTIQRTQQEDSAVYLCASSLGVGRGVTDTQYFGPGTRLTVL.

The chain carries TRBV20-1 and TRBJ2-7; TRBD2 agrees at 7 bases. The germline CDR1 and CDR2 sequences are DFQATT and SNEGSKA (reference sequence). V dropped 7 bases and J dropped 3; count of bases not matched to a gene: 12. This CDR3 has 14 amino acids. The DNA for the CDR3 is TGCAGTGACGGGGGGAGACAGAGGTGCTACGAGCAGTACTTC. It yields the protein CSDGGRQRCYEQYF.

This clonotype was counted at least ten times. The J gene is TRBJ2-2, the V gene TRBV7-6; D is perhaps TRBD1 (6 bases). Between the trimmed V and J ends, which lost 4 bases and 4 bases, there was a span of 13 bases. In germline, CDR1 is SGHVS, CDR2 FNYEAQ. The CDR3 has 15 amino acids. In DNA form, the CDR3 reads TGTGCCAGCAGCTCTCATCCCAGGGGCACCGGGGAGCTGTTTTTT. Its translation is CASSSHPRGTGELFF.

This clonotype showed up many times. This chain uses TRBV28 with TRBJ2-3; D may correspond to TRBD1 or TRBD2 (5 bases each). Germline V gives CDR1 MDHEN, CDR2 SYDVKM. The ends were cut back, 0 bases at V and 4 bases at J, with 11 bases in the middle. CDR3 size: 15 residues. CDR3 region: CASSLWGEGSDTQYF. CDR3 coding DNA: TGTGCCAGCAGTTTATGGGGGGAAGGATCAGATACGCAGTATTTT.

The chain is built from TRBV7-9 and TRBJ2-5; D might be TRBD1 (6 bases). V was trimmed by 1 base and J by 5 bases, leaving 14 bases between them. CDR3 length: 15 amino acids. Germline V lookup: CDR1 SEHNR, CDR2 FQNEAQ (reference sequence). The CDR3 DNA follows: TGTGCCAGCAGCTTAGTGCTGGGGGCGCTGGAGACCCAGTACTTC. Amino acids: CASSLVLGALETQYF. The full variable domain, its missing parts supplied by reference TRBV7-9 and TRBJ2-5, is DTGVSQNPRHKITKRGQNVTFRCDPISEHNRLYWYRQTLGQGPEFLTYFQNEAQLEKSRLLSDRFSAERPKGSFSTLEIQRTEQGDSAMYLCASSLVLGALETQYFGPGTRLLVL.

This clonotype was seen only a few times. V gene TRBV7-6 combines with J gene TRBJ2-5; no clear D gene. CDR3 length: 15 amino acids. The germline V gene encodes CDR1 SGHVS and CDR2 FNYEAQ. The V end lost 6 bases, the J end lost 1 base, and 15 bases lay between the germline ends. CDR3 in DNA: TGTGCCAGCAGTGGTTTACCAGCGATCCAAGAGACCCAGTACTTC. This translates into CASSGLPAIQETQYF.

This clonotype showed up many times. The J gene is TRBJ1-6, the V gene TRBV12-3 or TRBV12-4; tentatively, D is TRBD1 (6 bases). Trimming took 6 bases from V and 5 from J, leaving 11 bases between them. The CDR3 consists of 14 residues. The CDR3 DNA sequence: TGTGCCAGCAGCTCAGGGGAGGATAATTCACCCCTCCACTTT. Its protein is CASSSGEDNSPLHF.

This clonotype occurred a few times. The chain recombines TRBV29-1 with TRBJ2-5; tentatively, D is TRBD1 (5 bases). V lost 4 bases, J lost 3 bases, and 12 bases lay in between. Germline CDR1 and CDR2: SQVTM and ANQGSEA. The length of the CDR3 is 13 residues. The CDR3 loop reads CSVVRTTKETQYF. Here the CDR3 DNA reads TGCAGCGTTGTACGGACAACTAAAGAGACCCAGTACTTC.

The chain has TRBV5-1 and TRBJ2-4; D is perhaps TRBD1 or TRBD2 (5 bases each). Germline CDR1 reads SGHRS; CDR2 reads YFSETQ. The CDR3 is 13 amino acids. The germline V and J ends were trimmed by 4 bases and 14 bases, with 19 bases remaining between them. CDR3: CASSPEGPSIKYF. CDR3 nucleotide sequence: TGCGCCAGCAGCCCTGAGGGGCCGTCTATTAAGTACTTC.

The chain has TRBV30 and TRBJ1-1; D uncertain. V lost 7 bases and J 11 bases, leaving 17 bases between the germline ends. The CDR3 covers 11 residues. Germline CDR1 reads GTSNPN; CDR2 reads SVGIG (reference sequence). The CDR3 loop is CAFTSSVSAFF. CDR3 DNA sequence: TGTGCCTTTACTTCCTCAGTATCGGCTTTCTTT.

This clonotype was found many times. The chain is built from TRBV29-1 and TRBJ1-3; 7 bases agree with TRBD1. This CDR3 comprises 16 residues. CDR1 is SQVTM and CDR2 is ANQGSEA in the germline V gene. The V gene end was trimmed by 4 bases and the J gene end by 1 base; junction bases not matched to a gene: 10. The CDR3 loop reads CSVGITGEKSGNTIYF. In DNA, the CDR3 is TGCAGCGTTGGGATAACAGGGGAGAAGTCTGGAAACACCATATATTTT.

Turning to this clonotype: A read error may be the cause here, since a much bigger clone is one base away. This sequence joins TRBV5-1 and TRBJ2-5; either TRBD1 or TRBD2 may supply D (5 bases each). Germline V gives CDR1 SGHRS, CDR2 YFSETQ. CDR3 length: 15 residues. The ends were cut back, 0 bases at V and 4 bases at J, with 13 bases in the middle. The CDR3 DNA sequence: TGCGCCAGCAGCTTGGCGAGGGGCTGGACAGAGACCCAGTACTTC. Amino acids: CASSLARGWTETQYF.

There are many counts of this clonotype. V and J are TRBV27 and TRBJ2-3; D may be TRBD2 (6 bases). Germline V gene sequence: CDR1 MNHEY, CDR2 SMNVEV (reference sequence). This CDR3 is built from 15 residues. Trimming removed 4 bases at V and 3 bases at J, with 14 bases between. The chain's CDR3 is CASSSSWSGTDTQYF. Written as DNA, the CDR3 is TGTGCCAGCAGTTCCTCCTGGAGCGGGACAGATACGCAGTATTTT.

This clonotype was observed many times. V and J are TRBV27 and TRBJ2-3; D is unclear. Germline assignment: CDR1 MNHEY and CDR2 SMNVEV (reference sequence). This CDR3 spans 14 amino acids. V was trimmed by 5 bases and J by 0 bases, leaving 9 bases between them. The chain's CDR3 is CASSTDGSTDTQYF. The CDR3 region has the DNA TGTGCCAGCAGTACTGACGGGAGCACAGATACGCAGTATTTT.